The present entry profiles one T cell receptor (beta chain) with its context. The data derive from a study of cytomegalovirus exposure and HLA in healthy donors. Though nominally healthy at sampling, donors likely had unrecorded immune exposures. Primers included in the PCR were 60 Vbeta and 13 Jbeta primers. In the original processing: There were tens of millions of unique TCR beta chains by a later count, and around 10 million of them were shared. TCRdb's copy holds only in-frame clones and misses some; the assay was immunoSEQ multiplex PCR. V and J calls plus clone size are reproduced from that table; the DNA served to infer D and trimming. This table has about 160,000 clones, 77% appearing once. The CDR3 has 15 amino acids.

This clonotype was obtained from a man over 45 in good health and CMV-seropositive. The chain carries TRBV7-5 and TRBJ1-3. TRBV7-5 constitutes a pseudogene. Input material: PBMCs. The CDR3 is CARSLKWSSGNTIYF. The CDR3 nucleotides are TGTGCCAGAAGCTTAAAGTGGAGCTCTGGAAACACCATATATTTT.